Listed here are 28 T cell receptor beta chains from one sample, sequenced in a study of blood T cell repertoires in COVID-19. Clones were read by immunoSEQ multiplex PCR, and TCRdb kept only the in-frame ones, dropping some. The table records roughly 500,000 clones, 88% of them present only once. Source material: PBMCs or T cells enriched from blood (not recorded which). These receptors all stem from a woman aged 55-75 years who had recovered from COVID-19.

CDR3 amino acids: CASSSGLAEETQYF. The CDR3, as DNA: TGTGCCAGCAGCTCGGGACTAGCGGAAGAGACCCAGTACTTC. The chain links TRBV9 to TRBJ2-5; 11 nucleotides align to TRBD2. This CDR3 has 14 residues. Losses at the gene ends were 4 bases for V and 3 bases for J; bases not matched to a gene: 2. The germline V gene encodes CDR1 SGDLS and CDR2 YYNGEE.

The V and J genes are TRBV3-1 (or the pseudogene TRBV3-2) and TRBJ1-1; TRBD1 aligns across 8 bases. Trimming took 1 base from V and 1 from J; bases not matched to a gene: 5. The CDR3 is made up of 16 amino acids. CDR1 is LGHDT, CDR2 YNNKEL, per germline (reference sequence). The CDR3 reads CASSQGVTGANTEAFF. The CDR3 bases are TGTGCCAGCAGCCAAGGGGTGACAGGGGCGAACACTGAAGCTTTCTTT.

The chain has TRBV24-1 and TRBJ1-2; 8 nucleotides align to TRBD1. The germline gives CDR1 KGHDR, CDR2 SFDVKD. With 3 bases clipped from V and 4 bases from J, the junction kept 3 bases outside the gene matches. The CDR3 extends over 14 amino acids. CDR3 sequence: CATSDGTGTYGYTF. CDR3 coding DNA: TGTGCCACCAGTGATGGGACAGGAACCTATGGCTACACCTTC.

CDR3 coding DNA: TGTGCCAGCAGCTCAGGGGTATGGAACACTGAAGCTTTCTTT. It yields the protein CASSSGVWNTEAFF. This chain links TRBV27 with TRBJ1-1; weak D call: TRBD1 (6 bases). Germline V gene data show CDR1 as MNHEY and CDR2 as SMNVEV (reference sequence). This CDR3 contains 14 residues. V was pared by 6 bases and J by 1 base, with 12 bases between.

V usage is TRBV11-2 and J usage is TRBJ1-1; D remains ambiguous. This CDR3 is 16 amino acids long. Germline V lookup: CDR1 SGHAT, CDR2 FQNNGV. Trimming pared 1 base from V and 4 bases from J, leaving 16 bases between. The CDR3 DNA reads TGTGCCAGCAGCTTAGTCATCGGGAGCCTTGTCACTGAAGCTTTCTTT. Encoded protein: CASSLVIGSLVTEAFF.

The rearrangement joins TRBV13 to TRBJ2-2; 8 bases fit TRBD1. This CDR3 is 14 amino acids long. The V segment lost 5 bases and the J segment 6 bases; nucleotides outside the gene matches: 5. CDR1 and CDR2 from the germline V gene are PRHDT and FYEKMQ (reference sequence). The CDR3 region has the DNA TGTGCCAGCAGCCGACCGGGACAGGCCGGGGAGCTGTTTTTT. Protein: CASSRPGQAGELFF.

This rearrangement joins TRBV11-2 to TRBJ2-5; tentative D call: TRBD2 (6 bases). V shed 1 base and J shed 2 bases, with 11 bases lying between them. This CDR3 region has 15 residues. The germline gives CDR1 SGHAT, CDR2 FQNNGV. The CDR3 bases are TGTGCCAGCAGCTTAGTTCCCCGGGGGCAAGAGACCCAGTACTTC. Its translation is CASSLVPRGQETQYF.

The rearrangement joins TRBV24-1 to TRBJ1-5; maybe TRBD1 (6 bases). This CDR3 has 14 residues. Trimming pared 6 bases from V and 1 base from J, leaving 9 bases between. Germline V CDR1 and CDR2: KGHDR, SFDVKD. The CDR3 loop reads CATSQGSSNQPQHF. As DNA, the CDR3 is TGTGCCACCAGTCAGGGGAGCAGCAATCAGCCCCAGCATTTT.

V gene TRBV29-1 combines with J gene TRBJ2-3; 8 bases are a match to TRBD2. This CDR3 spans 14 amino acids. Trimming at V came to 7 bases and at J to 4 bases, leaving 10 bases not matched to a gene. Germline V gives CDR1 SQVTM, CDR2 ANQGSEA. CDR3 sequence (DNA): TGCAGCGCCCTAGCGGGTCGGGTCCCAGATACGCAGTATTTT. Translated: CSALAGRVPDTQYF.

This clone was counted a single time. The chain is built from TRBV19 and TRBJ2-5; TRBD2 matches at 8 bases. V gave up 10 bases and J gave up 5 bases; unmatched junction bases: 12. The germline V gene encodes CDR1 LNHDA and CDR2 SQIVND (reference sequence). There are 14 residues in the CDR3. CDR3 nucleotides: TGTGCCACAGCCGGGGGGGCCATCGCGGAGACCCAGTACTTC. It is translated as CATAGGAIAETQYF. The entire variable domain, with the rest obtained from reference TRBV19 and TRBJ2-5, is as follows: DGGITQSPKYLFRKEGQNVTLSCEQNLNHDAMYWYRQDPGQGLRLIYYSQIVNDFQKGDIAEGYSVSREKKESFPLTVTSAQKNPTAFYLCATAGGAIAETQYFGPGTRLLVL.

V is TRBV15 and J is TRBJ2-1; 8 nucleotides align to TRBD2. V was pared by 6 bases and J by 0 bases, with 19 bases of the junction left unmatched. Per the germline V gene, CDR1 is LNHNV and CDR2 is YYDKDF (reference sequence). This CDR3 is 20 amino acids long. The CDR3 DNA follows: TGTGCCACCAGAGGGGCGGGAGAGCGGGGGCCTTTGAGCTCCTACAATGAGCAGTTCTTC. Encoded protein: CATRGAGERGPLSSYNEQFF.

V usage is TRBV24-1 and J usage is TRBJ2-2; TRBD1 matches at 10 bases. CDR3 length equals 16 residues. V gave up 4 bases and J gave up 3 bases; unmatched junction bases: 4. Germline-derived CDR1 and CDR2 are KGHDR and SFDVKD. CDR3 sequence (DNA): TGTGCCACCAGTGAGGGAGGACAGGGGGACACCGGGGAGCTGTTTTTT. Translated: CATSEGGQGDTGELFF.

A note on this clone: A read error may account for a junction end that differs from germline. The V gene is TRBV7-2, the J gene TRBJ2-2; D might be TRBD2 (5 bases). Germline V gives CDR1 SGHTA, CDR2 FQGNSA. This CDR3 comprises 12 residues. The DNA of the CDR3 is TGTGCCAGCAGCTTACTAGTTAGGGAGCTGCTTTTT. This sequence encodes CASSLLVRELLF.

CDR3 sequence reads: CAISDSDRDTQYF. The CDR3 coding sequence is TGTGCCATCAGTGACTCCGACAGGGATACGCAGTATTTT. The chain uses TRBV10-3 and TRBJ2-3; maybe TRBD1 (6 bases). The CDR3 is 13 amino acids. V lost 3 bases to trimming and J lost 6 bases, with 10 bases between them. CDR1 ENHRY and CDR2 SYGVKD come from the germline V gene.

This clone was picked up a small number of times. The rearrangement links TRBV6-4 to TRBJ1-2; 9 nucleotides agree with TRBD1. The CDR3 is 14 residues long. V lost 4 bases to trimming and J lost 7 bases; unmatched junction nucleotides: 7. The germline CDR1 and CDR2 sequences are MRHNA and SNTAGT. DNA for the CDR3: TGTGCCAGCAGTGCCCAGGGACAGGGTGGTGGCTACACCTTC. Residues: CASSAQGQGGGYTF.

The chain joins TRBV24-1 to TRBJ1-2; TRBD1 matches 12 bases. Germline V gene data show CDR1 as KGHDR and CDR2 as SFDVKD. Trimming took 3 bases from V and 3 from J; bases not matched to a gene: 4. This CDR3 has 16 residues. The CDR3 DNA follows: TGTGCCACCAGTGATCCCGGGACAGGGGGCGACTATGGCTACACCTTC. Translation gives CATSDPGTGGDYGYTF.

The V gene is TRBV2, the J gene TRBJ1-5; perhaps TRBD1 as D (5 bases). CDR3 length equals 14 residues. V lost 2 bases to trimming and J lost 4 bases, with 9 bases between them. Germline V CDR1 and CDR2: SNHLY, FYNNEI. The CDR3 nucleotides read TGTGCCAGCAGTGAACAGGGCTTTAATCAGCCCCAGCATTTT. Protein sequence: CASSEQGFNQPQHF.

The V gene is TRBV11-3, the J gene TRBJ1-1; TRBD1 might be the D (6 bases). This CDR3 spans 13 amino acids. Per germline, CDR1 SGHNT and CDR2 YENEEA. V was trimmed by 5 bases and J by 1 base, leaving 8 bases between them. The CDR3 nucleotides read TGTGCCAGCAGCGCCAGGGGGAACACTGAAGCTTTCTTT. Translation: CASSARGNTEAFF.

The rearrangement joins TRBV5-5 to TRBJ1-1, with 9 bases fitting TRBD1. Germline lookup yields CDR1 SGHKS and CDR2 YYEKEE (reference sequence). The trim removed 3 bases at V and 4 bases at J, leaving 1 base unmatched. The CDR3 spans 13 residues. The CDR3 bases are TGTGCCAGCAGCTGGGGACAGGGCACTGAAGCTTTCTTT. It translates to CASSWGQGTEAFF.

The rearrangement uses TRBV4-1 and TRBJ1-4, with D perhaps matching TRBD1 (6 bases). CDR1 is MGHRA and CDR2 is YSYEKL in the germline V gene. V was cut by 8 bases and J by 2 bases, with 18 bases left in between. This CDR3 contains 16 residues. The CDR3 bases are TGCGCCAGCCGAAGGGCAGGGGCCGGTACTAATGAAAAACTGTTTTTT. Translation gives CASRRAGAGTNEKLFF.

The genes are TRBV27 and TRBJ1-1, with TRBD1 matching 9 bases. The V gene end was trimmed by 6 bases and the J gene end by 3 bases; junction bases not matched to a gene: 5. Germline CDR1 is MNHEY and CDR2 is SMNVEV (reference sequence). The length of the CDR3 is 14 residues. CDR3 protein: CASRHRTGDTEAFF. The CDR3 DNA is TGTGCCAGCAGACATCGGACAGGGGACACTGAAGCTTTCTTT.

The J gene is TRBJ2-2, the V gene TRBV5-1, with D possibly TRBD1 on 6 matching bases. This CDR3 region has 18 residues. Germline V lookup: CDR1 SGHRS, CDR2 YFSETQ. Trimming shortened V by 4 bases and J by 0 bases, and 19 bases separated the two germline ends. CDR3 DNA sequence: TGCGCCAGCAGCCTTAAACCAGGGGACGGAGCGAACACCGGGGAGCTGTTTTTT. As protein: CASSLKPGDGANTGELFF.

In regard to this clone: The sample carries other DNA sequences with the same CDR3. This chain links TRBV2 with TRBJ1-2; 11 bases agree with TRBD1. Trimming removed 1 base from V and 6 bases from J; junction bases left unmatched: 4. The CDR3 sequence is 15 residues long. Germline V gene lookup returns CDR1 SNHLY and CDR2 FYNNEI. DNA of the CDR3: TGTGCCAGCAGTGAAGTGGGACAGGGGGTCGATGGCTACACCTTC. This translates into CASSEVGQGVDGYTF. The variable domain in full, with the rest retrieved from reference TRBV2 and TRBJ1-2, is EPEVTQTPSHQVTQMGQEVILRCVPISNHLYFYWYRQILGQKVEFLVSFYNNEISEKSEIFDDQFSVERPDGSNFTLKIRSTKLEDSAMYFCASSEVGQGVDGYTFGSGTRLTVV.

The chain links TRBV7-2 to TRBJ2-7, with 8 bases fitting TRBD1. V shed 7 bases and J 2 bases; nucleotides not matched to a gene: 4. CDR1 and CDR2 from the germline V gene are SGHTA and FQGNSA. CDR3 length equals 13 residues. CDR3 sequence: CASTKQGAYEQYF. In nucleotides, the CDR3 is TGTGCCAGCACCAAACAGGGGGCCTACGAGCAGTACTTC.

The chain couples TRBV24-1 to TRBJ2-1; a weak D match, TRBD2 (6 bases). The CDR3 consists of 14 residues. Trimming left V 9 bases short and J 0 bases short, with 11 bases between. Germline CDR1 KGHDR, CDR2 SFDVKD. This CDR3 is CATGGWGSYNEQFF. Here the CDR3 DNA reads TGTGCCACCGGGGGGTGGGGCTCCTACAATGAGCAGTTCTTC.

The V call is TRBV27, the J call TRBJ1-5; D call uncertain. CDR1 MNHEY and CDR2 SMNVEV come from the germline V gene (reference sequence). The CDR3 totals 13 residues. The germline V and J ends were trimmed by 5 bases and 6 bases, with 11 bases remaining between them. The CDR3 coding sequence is TGTGCCAGCAGTCCCATGAGCGGTCAGCCCCAGCATTTT. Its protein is CASSPMSGQPQHF.

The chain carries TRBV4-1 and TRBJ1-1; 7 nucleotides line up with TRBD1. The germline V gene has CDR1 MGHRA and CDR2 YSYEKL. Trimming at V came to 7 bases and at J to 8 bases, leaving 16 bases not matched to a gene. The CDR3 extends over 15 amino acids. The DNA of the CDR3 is TGCGCCAGCACCTCGGTGATCGTGCCGGGACAGGAAGCTTTCTTT. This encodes CASTSVIVPGQEAFF.

DNA of the CDR3: TGTGCCAGCAGTGAATTCCGGACAGTCAATGAAAAACTGTTTTTT. Amino acid sequence: CASSEFRTVNEKLFF. V usage is TRBV2 and J usage is TRBJ1-4; D is possibly TRBD1 (6 bases). The CDR3 loop spans 15 amino acids. Germline-derived CDR1 and CDR2 are SNHLY and FYNNEI. Trimming shortened V by 2 bases and J by 5 bases, and 12 bases separated the two germline ends.